The following is a T cell receptor beta chain sequence with its context. The sample belongs to a study of blood T cell repertoires in COVID-19. Turning to the study itself: Nucleic acid was either cDNA or gDNA, and it came from T cells, B-cell-depleted T cells, or PBMCs.

The germline CDR1 and CDR2 sequences are MNHEY and SVGAGI. CDR3 length: 14 residues. V was cut by 6 bases and J by 2 bases, with 11 bases left in between. In the original processing: For nucleated cells, counts were estimated from reference gene primer amplification. TCRdb's copy holds only in-frame clones and misses some; the assay was immunoSEQ multiplex PCR. For V, J and clone size, that table is used; D and trimming come from the DNA. The table lists some 140,000 clones, roughly 84% of them singletons, with 5.5% in the top ten. This TCR derives from a man between 35 and 55 years old with acute COVID-19. J is TRBJ2-1 and V is TRBV6-5, with D tentatively TRBD2 (7 bases). The sample consisted of PBMCs or T cells enriched from blood (not recorded which). In DNA form, the CDR3 reads TGTGCCAGCAGCCGCGGGGGCACCTACAATGAGCAGTTCTTC. Protein product: CASSRGGTYNEQFF.